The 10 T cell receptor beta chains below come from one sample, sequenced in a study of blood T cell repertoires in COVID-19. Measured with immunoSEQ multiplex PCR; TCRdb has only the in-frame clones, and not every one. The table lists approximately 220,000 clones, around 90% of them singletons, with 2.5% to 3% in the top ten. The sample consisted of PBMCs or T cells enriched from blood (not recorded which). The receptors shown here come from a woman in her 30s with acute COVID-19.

The CDR3 sequence: CASSLKEGEGGNTEAFF. Written as DNA, the CDR3 is TGCGCCAGCAGCCTTAAAGAGGGCGAAGGGGGGAACACTGAAGCTTTCTTT. V usage is TRBV4-1 and J usage is TRBJ1-1; TRBD1 might be the D (6 bases). The CDR3 is made up of 17 amino acids. V lost 4 bases and J 1 base, leaving 19 bases between the germline ends. CDR1 and CDR2 (germline): MGHRA, YSYEKL.

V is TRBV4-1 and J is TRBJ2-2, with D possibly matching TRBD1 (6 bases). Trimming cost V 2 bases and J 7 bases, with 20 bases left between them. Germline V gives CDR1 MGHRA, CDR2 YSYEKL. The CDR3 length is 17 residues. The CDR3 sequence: CASSQPATGWGFGELFF. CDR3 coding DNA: TGCGCCAGCAGCCAACCAGCTACAGGGTGGGGTTTCGGGGAGCTGTTTTTT.

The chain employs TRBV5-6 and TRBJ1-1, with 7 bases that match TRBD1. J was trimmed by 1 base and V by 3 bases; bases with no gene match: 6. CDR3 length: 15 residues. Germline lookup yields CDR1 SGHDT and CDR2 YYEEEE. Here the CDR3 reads CASSWDSRENTEAFF. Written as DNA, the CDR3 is TGTGCCAGCAGCTGGGACAGCCGAGAGAACACTGAAGCTTTCTTT.

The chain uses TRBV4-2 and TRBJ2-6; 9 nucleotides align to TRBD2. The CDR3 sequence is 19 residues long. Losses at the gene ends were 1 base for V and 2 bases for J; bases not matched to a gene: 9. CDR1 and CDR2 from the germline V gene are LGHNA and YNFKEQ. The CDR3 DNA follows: TGTGCCAGCAGCCAAGCTCTTAGCGGGGGATCCACTGGGGCCAACGTCCTGACTTTC. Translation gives CASSQALSGGSTGANVLTF.

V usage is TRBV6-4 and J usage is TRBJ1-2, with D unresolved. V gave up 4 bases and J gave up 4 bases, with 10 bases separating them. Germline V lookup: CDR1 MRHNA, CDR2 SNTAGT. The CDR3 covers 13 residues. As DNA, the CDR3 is TGTGCCAGCAGTGGCGTGGGCAGCTATGGCTACACCTTC. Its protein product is CASSGVGSYGYTF.

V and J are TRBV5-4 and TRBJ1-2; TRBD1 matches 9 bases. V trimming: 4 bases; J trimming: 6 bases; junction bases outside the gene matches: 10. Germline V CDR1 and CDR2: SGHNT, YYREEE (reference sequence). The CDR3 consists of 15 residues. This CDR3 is CASSQGRGQGHGYTF. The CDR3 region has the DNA TGTGCCAGCAGCCAGGGGAGGGGACAGGGACATGGCTACACCTTC.

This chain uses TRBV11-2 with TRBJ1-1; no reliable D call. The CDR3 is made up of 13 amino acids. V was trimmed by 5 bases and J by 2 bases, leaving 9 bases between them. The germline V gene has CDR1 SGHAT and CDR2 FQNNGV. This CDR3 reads CASSVQENTEAFF. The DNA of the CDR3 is TGTGCCAGCAGCGTACAAGAAAACACTGAAGCTTTCTTT.

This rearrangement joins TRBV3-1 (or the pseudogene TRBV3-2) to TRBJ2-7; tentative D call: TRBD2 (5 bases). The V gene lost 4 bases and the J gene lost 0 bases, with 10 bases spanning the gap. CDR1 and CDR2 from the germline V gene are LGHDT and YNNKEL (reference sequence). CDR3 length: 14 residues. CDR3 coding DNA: TGTGCCAGCAGCCGCGGCGGGCCCTCCTACGAGCAGTACTTC. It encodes CASSRGGPSYEQYF.

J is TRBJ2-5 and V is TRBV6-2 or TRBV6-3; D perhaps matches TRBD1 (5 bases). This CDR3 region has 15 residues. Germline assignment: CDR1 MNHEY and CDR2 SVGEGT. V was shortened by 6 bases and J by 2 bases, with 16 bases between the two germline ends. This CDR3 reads CASSPPGHLQETQYF. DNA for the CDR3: TGTGCCAGCAGCCCCCCTGGACATCTACAAGAGACCCAGTACTTC.

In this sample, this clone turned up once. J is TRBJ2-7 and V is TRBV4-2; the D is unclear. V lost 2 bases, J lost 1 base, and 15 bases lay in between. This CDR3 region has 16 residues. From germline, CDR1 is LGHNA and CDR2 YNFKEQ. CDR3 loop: CASSQLLAVRSYEQYF. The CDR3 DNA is TGTGCCAGCAGCCAACTATTAGCAGTTAGGTCCTACGAGCAGTACTTC.